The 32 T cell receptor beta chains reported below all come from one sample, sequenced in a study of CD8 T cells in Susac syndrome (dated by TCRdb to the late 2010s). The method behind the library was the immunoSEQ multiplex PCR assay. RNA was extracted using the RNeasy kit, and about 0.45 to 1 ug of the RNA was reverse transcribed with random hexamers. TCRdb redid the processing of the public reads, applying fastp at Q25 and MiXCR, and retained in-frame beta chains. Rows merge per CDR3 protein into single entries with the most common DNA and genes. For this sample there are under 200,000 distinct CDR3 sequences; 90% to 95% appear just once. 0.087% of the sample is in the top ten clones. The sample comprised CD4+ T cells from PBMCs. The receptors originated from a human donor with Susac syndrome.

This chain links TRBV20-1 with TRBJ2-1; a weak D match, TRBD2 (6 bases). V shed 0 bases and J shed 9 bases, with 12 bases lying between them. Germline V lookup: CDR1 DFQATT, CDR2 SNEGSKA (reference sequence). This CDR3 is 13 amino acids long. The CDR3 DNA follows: TGCAGTGCTAGAGATGGGCGGAGGGGTGAGCAGTTCTTC. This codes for CSARDGRRGEQFF.

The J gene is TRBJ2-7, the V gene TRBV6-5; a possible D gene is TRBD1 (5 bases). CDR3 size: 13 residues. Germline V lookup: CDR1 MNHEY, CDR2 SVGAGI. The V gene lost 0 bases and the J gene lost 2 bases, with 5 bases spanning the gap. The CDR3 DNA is TGTGCCAGCAGTTACTCAGGGGCCTACGAGCAGTACTTC. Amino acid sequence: CASSYSGAYEQYF.

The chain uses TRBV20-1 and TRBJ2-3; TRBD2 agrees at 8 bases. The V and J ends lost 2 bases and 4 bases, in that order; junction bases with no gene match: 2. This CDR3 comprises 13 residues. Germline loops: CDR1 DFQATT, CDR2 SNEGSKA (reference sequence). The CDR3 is CSARSGGPDTQYF. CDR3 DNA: TGCAGTGCTAGAAGCGGGGGTCCAGATACGCAGTATTTT.

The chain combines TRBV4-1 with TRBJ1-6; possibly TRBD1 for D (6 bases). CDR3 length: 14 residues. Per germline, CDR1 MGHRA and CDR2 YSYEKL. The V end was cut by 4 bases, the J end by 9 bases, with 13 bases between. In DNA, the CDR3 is TGCGCCAGCAGCCCGTACAGGGTTGGTTCACCCCTCCACTTT. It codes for CASSPYRVGSPLHF.

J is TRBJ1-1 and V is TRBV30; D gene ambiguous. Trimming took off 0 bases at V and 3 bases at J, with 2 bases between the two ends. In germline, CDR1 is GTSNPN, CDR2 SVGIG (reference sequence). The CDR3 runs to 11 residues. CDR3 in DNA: TGTGCCTGGAGTGTATACACTGAAGCTTTCTTT. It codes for CAWSVYTEAFF.

The CDR3 region has the DNA TGCAGTGCTACGTTCTTGACCCTGATAGTCTACAATGAGCAGTTCTTC. This translates into CSATFLTLIVYNEQFF. This chain uses TRBV20-1 with TRBJ2-1, with D unclear. V was cut by 4 bases and J by 3 bases, with 19 bases left in between. CDR3 size: 16 residues. Germline V CDR1 and CDR2: DFQATT, SNEGSKA (reference sequence).

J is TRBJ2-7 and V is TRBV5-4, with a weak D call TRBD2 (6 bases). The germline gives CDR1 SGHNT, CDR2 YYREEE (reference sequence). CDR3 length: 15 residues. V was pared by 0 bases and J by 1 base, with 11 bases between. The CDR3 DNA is TGTGCCAGCAGCTTGGGGGAGGTCACGTCCTACGAGCAGTACTTC. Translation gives CASSLGEVTSYEQYF.

CDR3 in DNA: TGTGCCAGCAGCCTGGGACTAGCGGGATCCCAAGAGACCCAGTACTTC. Protein: CASSLGLAGSQETQYF. J is TRBJ2-5 and V is TRBV7-3; 13 bases fit TRBD2. Trimming cost V 5 bases and J 1 base; bases outside gene matches: 4. Germline-derived CDR1 and CDR2 are SGHTA and FQGTGA. The length of the CDR3 is 16 residues.

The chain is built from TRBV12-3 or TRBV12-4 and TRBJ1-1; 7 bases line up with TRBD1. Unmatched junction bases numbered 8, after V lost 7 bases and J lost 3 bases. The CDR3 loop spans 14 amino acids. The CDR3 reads CASIVTGLYTEAFF. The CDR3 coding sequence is TGTGCCAGCATTGTGACAGGGCTGTACACTGAAGCTTTCTTT.

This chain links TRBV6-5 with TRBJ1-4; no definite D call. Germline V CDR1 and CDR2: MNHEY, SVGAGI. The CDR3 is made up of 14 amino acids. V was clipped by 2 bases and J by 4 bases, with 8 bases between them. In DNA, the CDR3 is TGTGCCAGCAGTTACATCCATAGTAATGAAAAACTGTTTTTT. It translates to CASSYIHSNEKLFF.

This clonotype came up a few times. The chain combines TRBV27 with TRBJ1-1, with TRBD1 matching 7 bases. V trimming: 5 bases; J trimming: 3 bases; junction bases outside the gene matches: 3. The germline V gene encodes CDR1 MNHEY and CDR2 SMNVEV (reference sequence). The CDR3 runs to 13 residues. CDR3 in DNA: TGTGCCAGCAGTAGGGGGCAGGACACTGAAGCTTTCTTT. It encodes CASSRGQDTEAFF.

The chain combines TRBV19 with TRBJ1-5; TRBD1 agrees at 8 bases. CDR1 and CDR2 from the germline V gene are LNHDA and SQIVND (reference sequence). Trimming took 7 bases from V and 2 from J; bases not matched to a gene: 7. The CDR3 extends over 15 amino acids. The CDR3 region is CASIKPGQGNQPQHF. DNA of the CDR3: TGTGCCAGTATTAAACCGGGACAGGGCAATCAGCCCCAGCATTTT. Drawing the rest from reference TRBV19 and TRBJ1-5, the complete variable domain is DGGITQSPKYLFRKEGQNVTLSCEQNLNHDAMYWYRQDPGQGLRLIYYSQIVNDFQKGDIAEGYSVSREKKESFPLTVTSAQKNPTAFYLCASIKPGQGNQPQHFGDGTRLSIL.

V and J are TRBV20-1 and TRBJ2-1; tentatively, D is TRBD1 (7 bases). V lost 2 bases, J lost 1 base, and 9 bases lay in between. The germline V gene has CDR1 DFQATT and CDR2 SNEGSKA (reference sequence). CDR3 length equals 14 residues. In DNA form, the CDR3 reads TGCAGTGCTAGACCAGGGGGGTCCTACAATGAGCAGTTCTTC. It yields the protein CSARPGGSYNEQFF.

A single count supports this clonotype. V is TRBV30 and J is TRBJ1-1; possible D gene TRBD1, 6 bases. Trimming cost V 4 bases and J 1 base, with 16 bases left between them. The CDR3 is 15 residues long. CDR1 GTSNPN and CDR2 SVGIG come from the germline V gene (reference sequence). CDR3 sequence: CAWKPPDRQNTEAFF. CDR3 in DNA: TGTGCCTGGAAACCCCCCGACAGGCAGAACACTGAAGCTTTCTTT.

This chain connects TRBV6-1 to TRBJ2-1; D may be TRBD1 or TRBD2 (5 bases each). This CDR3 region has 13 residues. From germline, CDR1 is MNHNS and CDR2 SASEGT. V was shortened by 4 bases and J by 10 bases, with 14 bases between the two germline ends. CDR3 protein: CASSGQTGTEQFF. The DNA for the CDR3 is TGTGCCAGCAGTGGGCAAACGGGGACGGAGCAGTTCTTC.

The CDR3 sequence is CAWEPTSTNEKLFF. CDR3 coding DNA: TGTGCCTGGGAACCGACATCAACTAATGAAAAACTGTTTTTT. The rearrangement uses TRBV30 and TRBJ1-4, with no clear D. V was cut by 5 bases and J by 0 bases, with 10 bases left in between. The CDR3 has 14 amino acids. Per the germline V gene, CDR1 is GTSNPN and CDR2 is SVGIG (reference sequence).

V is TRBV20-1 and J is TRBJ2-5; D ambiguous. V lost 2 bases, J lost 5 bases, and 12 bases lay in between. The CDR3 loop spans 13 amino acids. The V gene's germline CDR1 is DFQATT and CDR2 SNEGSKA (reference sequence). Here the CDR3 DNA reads TGCAGTGCTAGACAGGACGTAGGGGAGACCCAGTACTTC. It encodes CSARQDVGETQYF.

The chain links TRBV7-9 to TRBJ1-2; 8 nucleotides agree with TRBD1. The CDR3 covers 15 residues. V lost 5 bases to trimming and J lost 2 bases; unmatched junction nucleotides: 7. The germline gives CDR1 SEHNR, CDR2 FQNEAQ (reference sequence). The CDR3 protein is CASSTKDRENYGYTF. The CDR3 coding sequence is TGTGCCAGCAGCACCAAGGACAGGGAGAACTATGGCTACACCTTC.

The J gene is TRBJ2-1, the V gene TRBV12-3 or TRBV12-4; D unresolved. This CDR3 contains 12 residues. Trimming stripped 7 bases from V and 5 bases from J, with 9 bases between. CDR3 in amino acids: CASKRGNNEQFF. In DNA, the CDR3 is TGTGCCAGCAAGCGAGGAAACAATGAGCAGTTCTTC.

The CDR3 here is CASSPPGLAGSREQYF. Written as DNA, the CDR3 is TGTGCCAGCAGCCCCCCGGGACTAGCGGGATCCCGCGAGCAGTACTTC. The V call is TRBV7-2, the J call TRBJ2-7; TRBD2 matches 13 bases. CDR1 and CDR2 (germline): SGHTA, FQGNSA. After removal of 5 bases from V and 6 bases from J, the junction contained 10 bases not matched to a gene. The CDR3 runs 16 residues.

The CDR3 region is CASSLAPTSGTDTQYF. The CDR3 DNA reads TGCGCCAGCAGCTTGGCCCCGACTAGCGGCACAGATACGCAGTATTTT. This chain uses TRBV5-1 with TRBJ2-3; 8 bases are a match to TRBD2. Germline lookup yields CDR1 SGHRS and CDR2 YFSETQ. V lost 0 bases, J lost 1 base, and 4 bases stayed unmatched. The CDR3 loop spans 16 amino acids.

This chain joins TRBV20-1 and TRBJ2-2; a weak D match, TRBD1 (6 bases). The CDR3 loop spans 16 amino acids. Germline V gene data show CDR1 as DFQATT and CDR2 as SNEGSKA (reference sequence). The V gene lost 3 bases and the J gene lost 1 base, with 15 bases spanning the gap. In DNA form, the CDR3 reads TGCAGTGCTAGCGCCAGGGACACCAGGAACACCGGGGAGCTGTTTTTT. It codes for CSASARDTRNTGELFF.

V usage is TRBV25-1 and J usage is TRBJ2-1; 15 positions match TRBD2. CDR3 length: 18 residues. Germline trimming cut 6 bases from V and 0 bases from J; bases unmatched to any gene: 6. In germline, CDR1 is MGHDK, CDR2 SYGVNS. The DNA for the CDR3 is TGTGCCAGCAGCGGAGGGACTAGCGGGGGGCGCTCCTACAATGAGCAGTTCTTC. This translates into CASSGGTSGGRSYNEQFF.

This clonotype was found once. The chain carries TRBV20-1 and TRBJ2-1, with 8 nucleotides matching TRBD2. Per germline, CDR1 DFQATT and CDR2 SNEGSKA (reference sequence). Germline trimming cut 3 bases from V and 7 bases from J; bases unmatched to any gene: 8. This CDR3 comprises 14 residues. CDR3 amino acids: CSASGRARGNEQFF. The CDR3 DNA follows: TGCAGTGCTAGCGGGAGGGCTCGGGGAAATGAGCAGTTCTTC.

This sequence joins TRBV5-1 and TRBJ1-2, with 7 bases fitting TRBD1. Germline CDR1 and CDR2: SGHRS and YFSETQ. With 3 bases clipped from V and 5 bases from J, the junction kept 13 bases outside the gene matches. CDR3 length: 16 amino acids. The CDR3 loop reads CASSSGQPNQLYGYTF. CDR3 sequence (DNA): TGCGCCAGCAGCTCGGGACAGCCGAATCAGCTATATGGCTACACCTTC.

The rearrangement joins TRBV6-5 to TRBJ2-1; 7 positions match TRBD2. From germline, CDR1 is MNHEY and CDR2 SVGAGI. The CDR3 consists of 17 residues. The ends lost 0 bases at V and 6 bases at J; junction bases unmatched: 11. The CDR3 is CASSYSITSAILNEQFF. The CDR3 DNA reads TGTGCCAGCAGTTACTCGATAACTAGCGCCATTCTCAATGAGCAGTTCTTC.

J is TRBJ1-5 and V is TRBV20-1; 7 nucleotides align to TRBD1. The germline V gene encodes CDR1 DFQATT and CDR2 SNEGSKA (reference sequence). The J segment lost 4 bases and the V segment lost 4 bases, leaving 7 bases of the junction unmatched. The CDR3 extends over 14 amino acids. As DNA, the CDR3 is TGCAGTGCTACTACAGGGGTTTGGAATCAGCCCCAGCATTTT. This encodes CSATTGVWNQPQHF.

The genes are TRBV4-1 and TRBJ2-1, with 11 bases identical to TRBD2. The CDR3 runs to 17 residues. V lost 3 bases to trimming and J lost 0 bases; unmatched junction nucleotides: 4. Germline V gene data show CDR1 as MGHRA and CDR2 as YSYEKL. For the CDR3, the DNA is TGCGCCAGCAGCCAGGGACTAGCGGTTAGCTCCTACAATGAGCAGTTCTTC. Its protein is CASSQGLAVSSYNEQFF.

The CDR3 nucleotides are TGTGCCAGCAGGGCCTTAACCACCTACAATGAGCAGTTCTTC. This codes for CASRALTTYNEQFF. The chain links TRBV2 to TRBJ2-1; D remains ambiguous. CDR1 is SNHLY and CDR2 is FYNNEI in the germline V gene. This CDR3 is built from 14 residues. The V and J ends lost 6 bases and 2 bases respectively, with 11 bases between them.

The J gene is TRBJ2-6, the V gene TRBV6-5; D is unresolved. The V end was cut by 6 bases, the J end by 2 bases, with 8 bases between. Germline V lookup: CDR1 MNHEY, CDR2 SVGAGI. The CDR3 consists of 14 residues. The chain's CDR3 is CASSSNTGANVLTF. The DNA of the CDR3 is TGTGCCAGCAGCTCGAACACTGGGGCCAACGTCCTGACTTTC.

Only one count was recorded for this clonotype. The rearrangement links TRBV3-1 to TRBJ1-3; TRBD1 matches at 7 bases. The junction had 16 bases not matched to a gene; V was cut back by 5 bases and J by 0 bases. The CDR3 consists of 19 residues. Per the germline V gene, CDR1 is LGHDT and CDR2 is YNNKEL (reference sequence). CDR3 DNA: TGTGCCAGCAGCTCTCATTTCCAACAGGGGCGAAGCTCTGGAAACACCATATATTTT. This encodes CASSSHFQQGRSSGNTIYF.

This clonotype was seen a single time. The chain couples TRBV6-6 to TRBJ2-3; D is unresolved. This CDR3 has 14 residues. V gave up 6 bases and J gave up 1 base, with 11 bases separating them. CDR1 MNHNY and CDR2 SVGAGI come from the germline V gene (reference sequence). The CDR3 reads CASRASGRTDTQYF. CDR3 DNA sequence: TGTGCCAGCAGAGCTTCTGGGCGCACAGATACGCAGTATTTT.